Below are 30 T cell receptor beta chains sequenced from a single sample in a study of vaccination and CD4 T cells after COVID-19. Treatment defined: approximately 10-day PBMC culture with coronavirus spike peptide pools or control peptides (ViraFEST assay). For these TCRs, the target antigens are not known. Sequenced with the Oncomine TCR Beta short-read assay was DNA taken from cultured CD4+ T cells. MiXCR, applied by TCRdb to the PCR reads, yields one record per CDR3 protein. The sample records about 21,000 distinct CDR3 sequences, around 55% being singletons. Source material: CD4+ T cells from blood, cultured in vitro. These receptors all stem from a human donor who had recovered from COVID-19.

The V gene is TRBV2, the J gene TRBJ1-5, with 7 bases identical to TRBD1. V was pared by 3 bases and J by 1 base, with 6 bases of the junction left unmatched. Germline V CDR1 and CDR2: SNHLY, FYNNEI. The CDR3 consists of 16 residues. CDR3 protein: CASSEQTGFSNQPQHF. CDR3 coding DNA: TGTGCCAGCAGTGAGCAGACAGGGTTCAGCAATCAGCCCCAGCATTTT.

This clonotype was picked up a small number of times. The gene calls are TRBV7-7 and TRBJ2-2, with D unresolved. Looked up from germline, CDR1 is SSHAT and CDR2 is FNYEAQ (reference sequence). V was clipped by 5 bases and J by 3 bases, with 10 bases between them. The CDR3 length is 14 residues. The CDR3 DNA sequence: TGTGCCAGCAGCCCTCGATGGGACACCGGGGAGCTGTTTTTT. Its protein is CASSPRWDTGELFF.

The CDR3 DNA follows: TGCAGTGCTCAGACAGGGGGAGCAGGCTACACCTTC. It is translated as CSAQTGGAGYTF. The J gene is TRBJ1-2, the V gene TRBV20-1, with TRBD1 matching over 9 bases. V shed 5 bases, J shed 8 bases, and the junction held 6 bases outside the gene matches. CDR1 DFQATT and CDR2 SNEGSKA come from the germline V gene (reference sequence). This CDR3 has 12 residues.

This clonotype was seen a few times. The V call is TRBV20-1, the J call TRBJ2-2, with 16 positions matching TRBD2. The CDR3 extends over 16 amino acids. Germline V gene lookup returns CDR1 DFQATT and CDR2 SNEGSKA (reference sequence). The V gene end was trimmed by 2 bases and the J gene end by 7 bases; junction bases not matched to a gene: 4. The CDR3 DNA reads as TGCAGTGCTAGACAGGGACTAGCGGGGGGGCGCGGGGAGCTGTTTTTT. Translated, it gives CSARQGLAGGRGELFF.

This clonotype was detected a few times. The V gene is TRBV20-1, the J gene TRBJ2-7; tentatively, D is TRBD1 or TRBD2 (6 bases each). The CDR3 sequence is 15 residues long. The V gene lost 3 bases and the J gene lost 0 bases, with 15 bases spanning the gap. Germline V lookup: CDR1 DFQATT, CDR2 SNEGSKA (reference sequence). The CDR3 protein is CSARGGHLSSYEQYF. For the CDR3, the DNA is TGCAGTGCTAGGGGGGGACACCTGAGCTCCTACGAGCAGTACTTC.

In DNA, the CDR3 is TGTGCCAGCAGCTCAGGGGTCGAGCAGTACTTC. Protein: CASSSGVEQYF. The V and J genes are TRBV11-2 and TRBJ2-7; tentatively, D is TRBD1 (6 bases). The V gene lost 4 bases and the J gene lost 6 bases, with 7 bases spanning the gap. The CDR3 consists of 11 residues. Germline V gene lookup returns CDR1 SGHAT and CDR2 FQNNGV. The full variable domain, its missing parts supplied by reference TRBV11-2 and TRBJ2-7, is EAGVAQSPRYKIIEKRQSVAFWCNPISGHATLYWYQQILGQGPKLLIQFQNNGVVDDSQLPKDRFSAERLKGVDSTLKIQPAKLEDSAVYLCASSSGVEQYFGPGTRLTVT.

This clonotype came up a few times. The J gene is TRBJ1-6, the V gene TRBV7-2; TRBD1 matches at 8 bases. J gave up 5 bases and V 4 bases, and 4 bases lay outside the gene matches. This CDR3 region has 15 residues. Germline V lookup: CDR1 SGHTA, CDR2 FQGNSA. The CDR3 is CASSSQGAHNSPLHF. The DNA of the CDR3 is TGTGCCAGCAGCTCGCAGGGGGCTCATAATTCACCCCTCCACTTT.

Comments on this clonotype: The germline gene is not matched at one end of the junction; a read error may be the cause. The chain links TRBV24-1 to TRBJ2-3; the D is unclear. The CDR3 consists of 13 residues. Per the germline V gene, CDR1 is KGHDR and CDR2 is SFDVKD. The chain's CDR3 is CTTTGEITDTQYF. DNA of the CDR3: TGTACCACCACCGGTGAGATCACAGATACGCAGTATTTT.

The V and J genes are TRBV27 and TRBJ2-3; TRBD2 matches at 9 bases. This CDR3 contains 15 residues. Per the germline V gene, CDR1 is MNHEY and CDR2 is SMNVEV (reference sequence). Trimming at V came to 5 bases and at J to 6 bases, leaving 9 bases not matched to a gene. CDR3 DNA sequence: TGTGCCAGCAGTCCCCCTGCGGGAGGGCTTGATACGCAGTATTTT. The encoded protein is CASSPPAGGLDTQYF.

This clonotype was observed a few times. The chain combines TRBV5-4 with TRBJ1-2; 8 bases agree with TRBD1. The ends lost 6 bases at V and 4 bases at J; junction bases unmatched: 8. The CDR3 spans 14 residues. CDR1 is SGHNT, CDR2 YYREEE, per germline (reference sequence). In DNA form, the CDR3 reads TGTGCCAGCAACCCGGGACAGGTATCCTATGGCTACACCTTC. Translating it yields CASNPGQVSYGYTF.

This clonotype was observed a few times. This chain joins TRBV7-8 and TRBJ1-2; TRBD1 agrees at 7 bases. CDR3 length equals 15 residues. Germline assignment: CDR1 SGHVS and CDR2 FQNEAQ. V was clipped by 4 bases and J by 0 bases; unmatched bases: 5. CDR3 coding DNA: TGTGCCAGCAGCTCCACAGACAGGGCTAACTATGGCTACACCTTC. Protein product: CASSSTDRANYGYTF. Together with reference TRBV7-8 and TRBJ1-2, the CDR3 gives the full variable domain: GAGVSQSPRYKVAKRGQDVALRCDPISGHVSLFWYQQALGQGPEFLTYFQNEAQLDKSGLPSDRFFAERPEGSVSTLKIQRTQQEDSAVYLCASSSTDRANYGYTFGSGTRLTVV.

The chain couples TRBV19 to TRBJ1-2, with a tentative D call TRBD1 (6 bases). The V end lost 5 bases, the J end lost 8 bases, and 18 bases lay between the germline ends. The CDR3 extends over 14 amino acids. The germline gives CDR1 LNHDA, CDR2 SQIVND (reference sequence). CDR3 DNA: TGTGCCAGTAGTCCTCGGACAGACCTGGGAGGCTACACCTTC. Protein: CASSPRTDLGGYTF.

This clonotype was counted once. The gene calls are TRBV7-9 and TRBJ2-1; the match to TRBD2 covers 8 bases. In germline, CDR1 is SEHNR, CDR2 FQNEAQ (reference sequence). The CDR3 spans 15 residues. V dropped 5 bases and J dropped 10; count of bases not matched to a gene: 13. CDR3 amino acids: CASSPTGLVIGEQFF. CDR3 sequence (DNA): TGTGCCAGCAGCCCGACGGGACTAGTAATAGGCGAGCAGTTCTTC.

This clonotype was found a few times. V gene TRBV7-2 combines with J gene TRBJ1-2; D remains unclear. The CDR3 runs 13 residues. V lost 5 bases, J lost 9 bases, and 16 bases lay in between. The germline V gene encodes CDR1 SGHTA and CDR2 FQGNSA. The CDR3 is CASSLNSPRRYTF. CDR3 nucleotides: TGTGCCAGCAGCCTCAACAGCCCACGTCGCTACACCTTC.

The chain joins TRBV20-1 to TRBJ2-3; tentative D call: TRBD1 (6 bases). This CDR3 is 15 amino acids long. Germline-derived CDR1 and CDR2 are DFQATT and SNEGSKA (reference sequence). Trimming cost V 6 bases and J 6 bases, with 22 bases left between them. The DNA for the CDR3 is TGCAGTGCGAAGGACGGCGTCCGTCAGGGGGATACGCAGTATTTT. It yields the protein CSAKDGVRQGDTQYF.

This sequence joins TRBV7-8 and TRBJ1-1; 11 bases align to TRBD1. Germline loops: CDR1 SGHVS, CDR2 FQNEAQ. Trimming cost V 5 bases and J 3 bases; bases outside gene matches: 5. The CDR3 is made up of 15 amino acids. The CDR3 loop reads CASSPRDRGYTEAFF. In DNA form, the CDR3 reads TGTGCCAGCAGCCCCCGGGACAGGGGGTACACTGAAGCTTTCTTT. Combining the CDR3 with reference TRBV7-8 and TRBJ1-1 gives the whole variable domain GAGVSQSPRYKVAKRGQDVALRCDPISGHVSLFWYQQALGQGPEFLTYFQNEAQLDKSGLPSDRFFAERPEGSVSTLKIQRTQQEDSAVYLCASSPRDRGYTEAFFGQGTRLTVV.

This chain uses TRBV10-3 with TRBJ2-7; maybe TRBD1 (5 bases). Trimming took off 6 bases at V and 5 bases at J, with 8 bases between the two ends. This CDR3 contains 11 residues. Germline V CDR1 and CDR2: ENHRY, SYGVKD. The CDR3 loop is CAIRATDEQYF. CDR3 nucleotides: TGTGCCATCAGGGCGACAGACGAGCAGTACTTC.

The chain combines TRBV12-3 or TRBV12-4 with TRBJ1-2; D call uncertain. Trimming took 2 bases from V and 2 from J, leaving 6 bases between them. This CDR3 contains 13 residues. CDR3 nucleotides: TGTGCCAGCAGTTTATCGAACAACTATGGCTACACCTTC. This translates into CASSLSNNYGYTF.

The V call is TRBV6-1, the J call TRBJ2-7; 9 bases fit TRBD2. The CDR3 is 16 residues long. Trimming took 6 bases from V and 0 from J; bases not matched to a gene: 9. Per the germline V gene, CDR1 is MNHNS and CDR2 is SASEGT. The CDR3 here is CASSRILAGPSYEQYF. The CDR3, as DNA: TGTGCCAGCAGCCGGATCCTAGCGGGACCCTCCTACGAGCAGTACTTC.

The rearrangement joins TRBV12-5 to TRBJ1-2; TRBD1 is a possible D gene (5 bases). Trimming removed 6 bases at V and 6 bases at J, with 17 bases between. This CDR3 comprises 14 residues. Per the germline V gene, CDR1 is LGHNT and CDR2 is FRNRAP. CDR3 in amino acids: CASGLSGAADGYTF. CDR3 DNA sequence: TGTGCTAGTGGACTCAGCGGGGCAGCCGATGGCTACACCTTC.

The chain links TRBV19 to TRBJ2-7; no clear D gene. Germline-derived CDR1 and CDR2 are LNHDA and SQIVND (reference sequence). V was clipped by 3 bases and J by 0 bases, with 9 bases between them. The CDR3 is 14 residues long. This CDR3 is CASSISFNSYEQYF. In nucleotides, the CDR3 is TGTGCCAGTAGTATTTCATTCAACTCCTACGAGCAGTACTTC.

This rearrangement joins TRBV19 to TRBJ1-5; D may be TRBD1 (6 bases). The CDR3 totals 15 residues. The V end lost 4 bases, the J end lost 7 bases, and 17 bases lay between the germline ends. Germline loops: CDR1 LNHDA, CDR2 SQIVND (reference sequence). The CDR3 sequence is CASSKGGTFGQPQHF. CDR3 nucleotides: TGTGCCAGTAGTAAGGGGGGGACATTCGGGCAGCCCCAGCATTTT.

The rearrangement uses TRBV7-3 and TRBJ2-2; 8 bases match TRBD1. The CDR3 consists of 16 residues. V lost 5 bases to trimming and J lost 6 bases; unmatched junction nucleotides: 11. From germline, CDR1 is SGHTA and CDR2 FQGTGA. Here the CDR3 DNA reads TGTGCCAGCAGCCCAGGACAGGGTCGTTTGGCCGGGGAGCTGTTTTTT. This encodes CASSPGQGRLAGELFF. Looking up the rest from reference TRBV7-3 and TRBJ2-2 gives the full variable domain: GAGVSQTPSNKVTEKGKYVELRCDPISGHTALYWYRQSLGQGPEFLIYFQGTGAADDSGLPNDRFFAVRPEGSVSTLKIQRTERGDSAVYLCASSPGQGRLAGELFFGEGSRLTVL.

This clonotype was observed a single time. The chain couples TRBV20-1 to TRBJ1-5; D is uncertain. V was shortened by 2 bases and J by 5 bases, with 7 bases between the two germline ends. There are 12 residues in the CDR3. Looked up from germline, CDR1 is DFQATT and CDR2 is SNEGSKA (reference sequence). This chain's CDR3 is CSARRTDQPQHF. Written as DNA, the CDR3 is TGCAGTGCTAGAAGGACGGATCAGCCCCAGCATTTT.

V gene TRBV2 combines with J gene TRBJ2-5, with D perhaps matching TRBD1 (6 bases). Germline V lookup: CDR1 SNHLY, CDR2 FYNNEI. The CDR3 contains 12 residues. Trimming shortened V by 8 bases and J by 2 bases, and 9 bases separated the two germline ends. CDR3 nucleotides: TGTGCCAGCCGAAGGGGGCAAGAGACCCAGTACTTC. Protein product: CASRRGQETQYF. Drawing the rest from reference TRBV2 and TRBJ2-5, the complete variable domain is EPEVTQTPSHQVTQMGQEVILRCVPISNHLYFYWYRQILGQKVEFLVSFYNNEISEKSEIFDDQFSVERPDGSNFTLKIRSTKLEDSAMYFCASRRGQETQYFGPGTRLLVL.

The chain employs TRBV30 and TRBJ1-1; D may be TRBD1 (5 bases). Germline loops: CDR1 GTSNPN, CDR2 SVGIG (reference sequence). This CDR3 has 17 amino acids. V lost 3 bases and J lost 1, with 21 bases in between. The CDR3 nucleotides read TGTGCCTGGAGGAGGGGCAGGTCAGGACAATGGAACACTGAAGCTTTCTTT. The encoded protein is CAWRRGRSGQWNTEAFF.

The chain carries TRBV5-1 and TRBJ2-7; tentative D call: TRBD2 (5 bases). Germline values: CDR1 SGHRS, CDR2 YFSETQ. The CDR3 is made up of 15 amino acids. Trimming left V 0 bases short and J 0 bases short, with 10 bases between. The DNA of the CDR3 is TGCGCCAGCAGCTTGGATTTAGGGAGCTCCTACGAGCAGTACTTC. Amino acids: CASSLDLGSSYEQYF.

The V and J genes are TRBV21-1 and TRBJ2-5; the table's D gene call, TRBD1, was not cross checked with the DNA. TRBV21-1 is labeled a pseudogene. The CDR3 is made up of 17 amino acids. CDR3 sequence: CASSKSHRDTRPETQYF. The CDR3 region has the DNA TGTGCCAGCAGCAAATCGCACCGGGACACAAGACCAGAGACCCAGTACTTC.

V gene TRBV4-1 combines with J gene TRBJ2-5; a weak D match, TRBD1 (6 bases). Germline values: CDR1 MGHRA, CDR2 YSYEKL. The CDR3 has 16 amino acids. V was clipped by 6 bases and J by 4 bases, with 21 bases between them. The CDR3 sequence is CASRPGRGGARETQYF. In DNA, the CDR3 is TGCGCCAGCAGACCCGGCCGTGGGGGCGCAAGAGAGACCCAGTACTTC.

CDR3 DNA: TGTGCCAGCAGCCCGTTATTAAACGAGCAGTACTTC. It codes for CASSPLLNEQYF. The chain uses TRBV7-9 and TRBJ2-7; D unresolved. CDR3 size: 12 residues. V dropped 5 bases and J dropped 5 bases, with 10 bases sitting between them. Per germline, CDR1 SEHNR and CDR2 FQNEAQ (reference sequence). The variable domain in full, with the rest retrieved from reference TRBV7-9 and TRBJ2-7, is DTGVSQNPRHKITKRGQNVTFRCDPISEHNRLYWYRQTLGQGPEFLTYFQNEAQLEKSRLLSDRFSAERPKGSFSTLEIQRTEQGDSAMYLCASSPLLNEQYFGPGTRLTVT.